This T cell receptor beta chain came from a study of blood T cells in healthy people across ages. Study-level points and caveats: There was a strong correlation between TCR beta diversity and naive T cell percentage. It was held that the diversity estimates obtained from one million T cells were underestimates. Per million T cells, TCR beta diversity dropped roughly linearly as age increased.

Next came a second PCR, run for 7 to 11 cycles, which used a sample-barcoded 5' primer along with a J-beta primer mix. Researchers report that each sample yielded at least 2.5 million CDR3-containing paired-end reads. TCRdb re-analysed the 5' RACE reads in MiXCR, keeping a single row per CDR3 protein. The sample records around 1.5 million distinct CDR3 sequences, approximately 59% being singletons. Note on this clonotype: Its target is unknown.

CDR1 is MNHNS, CDR2 SASEGT, per germline. The ends were cut back, 8 bases at V and 2 bases at J, with 13 bases in the middle. CDR3 length: 13 residues. This receptor was taken from a man between 18 and 29 years old in good health. The genes are TRBV6-1 and TRBJ2-7; no definite D call. The sample comprised blood. CDR3 nucleotide sequence: TGTGCCAGCTTGGGTGGCCAGACCTACGAGCAGTACTTC. Translating gives CASLGGQTYEQYF.